This record covers a single T cell receptor (beta chain). Its specificity is unknown. The same CDR3 also results from other DNA sequences found in this sample. Treatment: around 19 received Ad26.COV2.S at low or high dose, single or two shots; 5 received placebo; per-sample allocation not given. Sampling occurred on day 63 after the first vaccine or placebo injection. TCRdb's copy holds only in-frame clones and misses some; the assay was immunoSEQ multiplex PCR. The sample lists roughly 450,000 clones; around 90% were seen once. This specimen belongs to a study of Ad26.COV2.S vaccination and SARS-CoV-2 variants. Turning to the study itself: Donor got 5x10^10 or 1x10^11 viral particles of Ad26.COV2.S.

Study-wide points: Vaccinated individuals (as opposed to placebo recipients) had higher spike-specific TCR breadth. The TCR breadth and depth analyses may have produced an underestimate of total T cell responses. With respect to non-spike TCR breadth, vaccine and placebo recipients were similar.

Germline V gene data show CDR1 as KGHDR and CDR2 as SFDVKD. Deletions cut 3 bases from V and 1 base from J, with 4 bases between. The CDR3 extends over 13 amino acids. The source material was peripheral blood, sampled in a trial of Ad26.COV2.S vaccine versus placebo. This receptor was identified in a person aged 18-65 years who received the Ad26.COV2.S COVID-19 vaccine or a placebo. The rearrangement links TRBV24-1 to TRBJ2-3; the D is unclear. CDR3: CATSDPGTDTQYF. In nucleotides, the CDR3 is TGTGCCACCAGTGATCCCGGCACAGATACGCAGTATTTT.